This record covers a single T cell receptor (beta chain). Its specificity is unknown. This CDR3 region has 15 residues. Germline V gene data show CDR1 as SEHNR and CDR2 as FQNEAQ (reference sequence). V dropped 3 bases and J dropped 0 bases, with 11 bases sitting between them. These data belong to a study of breast tumors, draining lymph nodes, adjacent tissues. Points from the study as a whole: That most tumor T cells come from lymph nodes remained unproven. Findings are consistent with lymph node origin and intratumoral expansion of most tumor T cells.

TCRdb passed the multiplex PCR reads through MiXCR, listing each CDR3 protein once. This table has roughly 25,000 distinct CDR3 sequences, 60% to 75% appearing once. The sample consisted of tumor-adjacent breast tissue. The sequence was obtained from a female donor with breast cancer. Some clones in this sample may be carry-over from other donors' samples. This rearrangement joins TRBV7-9 to TRBJ1-2, with no clear D. CDR3 bases: TGTGCCAGCAGCTTGGGAGGCACAACTAACTATGGCTACACCTTC. As protein: CASSLGGTTNYGYTF.